Listed below are T cell receptor beta chains from one sample, sequenced in a study of technical replicates of blood from a handful of donors. Generated by immunoSEQ multiplex PCR, the TCRdb table keeps only in-frame clones and is missing some. The sample lists approximately 12,000 clones; approximately 86% were seen once. The sequencing input was PBMCs. The receptors derive from a human donor in good health. The CDR3 runs from the conserved cysteine through the conserved F or W. A D gene is named only where the DNA matches it firmly. Only some rows state a clone size, as once, few, many or a class for expanded clones.

j_call v_call d_call clone_size cdr3_aa cdr3_nt
TRBJ2-7 TRBV7-9 . . CASSLVAGPREQYF TGTGCCAGCAGCTTAGTTGCGGGGCCGCGGGAGCAGTACTTC
TRBJ2-1 TRBV2 TRBD2 . CASLDSGPYNEQFF TGTGCCAGCCTGGATAGCGGGCCTTACAATGAGCAGTTCTTC
TRBJ2-3 TRBV14 TRBD1 . CASSQGWATGTPDTQYF TGTGCCAGCAGCCAAGGATGGGCGACAGGGACCCCAGATACGCAGTATTTT
TRBJ2-1 TRBV29-1 TRBD2 . CSVVRLAGYQTHNEQFF TGCAGCGTTGTACGACTAGCGGGTTATCAGACTCACAATGAGCAGTTCTTC
TRBJ1-5 TRBV18 TRBD1 . CASSPSGGDQPQHF TGTGCCAGCTCACCATCAGGGGGCGATCAGCCCCAGCATTTT
TRBJ2-1 TRBV9 TRBD2 . CASSVGGRAPYNEQFF TGTGCCAGCAGCGTAGGCGGGAGGGCCCCCTACAATGAGCAGTTCTTC
TRBJ2-7 TRBV5-6 TRBD2 . CASSLSALAGREQYF TGTGCCAGCAGCTTGAGTGCCCTAGCGGGGCGCGAGCAGTACTTC
TRBJ1-1 TRBV29-1 TRBD1 . CSVNRDRGAEAFF TGCAGCGTTAACCGGGACAGGGGCGCTGAAGCTTTCTTT
TRBJ1-1 TRBV19 . . CASSIGGTNTEAFF TGTGCCAGTAGTATTGGGGGGACGAACACTGAAGCTTTCTTT
TRBJ2-1 TRBV18 . . CASSPPVDFRNEQFF TGTGCCAGCTCACCACCGGTGGACTTTCGCAATGAGCAGTTCTTC
TRBJ1-5 TRBV2 . . CASRRGGARDQPQHF TGTGCCAGCAGAAGGGGAGGGGCGAGGGATCAGCCCCAGCATTTT
TRBJ2-2 TRBV5-1 TRBD2 . CASTPGLGGTGELFF TGCGCCAGCACCCCGGGACTAGGAGGAACCGGGGAGCTGTTTTTT
TRBJ2-1 TRBV11-3 TRBD1 . CASSLGDSYYNEQFF TGTGCCAGCAGCTTGGGGGACAGCTACTACAATGAGCAGTTCTTC
TRBJ2-3 TRBV5-4 . . CASSEDYLPTDTQYF TGTGCCAGCAGCGAGGACTACCTACCCACAGATACGCAGTATTTT
TRBJ1-4 TRBV19 . . CASSEGEFGEKLFF TGTGCCAGTAGTGAGGGGGAGTTTGGAGAAAAACTGTTTTTT
TRBJ2-7 TRBV5-6 . . CASSLDAGLISYEQYF TGTGCCAGCAGCTTGGATGCGGGCCTAATCTCCTACGAGCAGTACTTC
TRBJ1-1 TRBV5-1 . few CASSVGSGETEAFF TGCGCCAGCAGCGTCGGGTCGGGGGAAACTGAAGCTTTCTTT
TRBJ2-1 TRBV30 TRBD2 . CAWTHGTSGWNEQFF TGTGCCTGGACACATGGGACTAGCGGGTGGAATGAGCAGTTCTTC
TRBJ2-6 TRBV6-1 . . CASSESAGANVLTF TGTGCCAGCAGTGAATCAGCTGGGGCCAACGTCCTGACTTTC
TRBJ2-7 TRBV10-2 TRBD1 . CASSEGTGGYEQYF TGCGCCAGCAGTGAGGGGACAGGGGGCTACGAGCAGTACTTC
TRBJ2-7 TRBV6-5 . . CASSWGLDASYEQYF TGTGCCAGCAGTTGGGGACTTGACGCTTCCTACGAGCAGTACTTC
TRBJ2-7 TRBV2 . . CASSEGQGGSDHEQYF TGTGCCAGCAGTGAGGGACAAGGAGGATCTGATCACGAGCAGTACTTC
TRBJ1-5 TRBV7-2 . . CASSSDMAGQPQHF TGTGCCAGCAGCTCAGACATGGCCGGTCAGCCCCAGCATTTT
TRBJ2-1 TRBV6-1 TRBD2 . CASSEGGAGGSWNEQFF TGTGCCAGCAGTGAAGGGGGTGCGGGAGGCTCGTGGAATGAGCAGTTCTTC
TRBJ2-2 TRBV6-5 . . CASRGAAGGTGELFF TGTGCCAGCCGGGGCGCGGCCGGGGGCACCGGGGAGCTGTTTTTT
TRBJ2-7 TRBV6-1 . . CASSPGADYEQYF TGTGCCAGCAGCCCGGGAGCGGACTACGAGCAGTACTTC
TRBJ1-4 TRBV5-1 . few CASTARQNGEKLFF TGCGCCAGCACGGCTAGGCAGAACGGTGAAAAACTGTTTTTT
TRBJ2-3 TRBV7-2 . . CASSLQGLSTDTQYF TGTGCCAGCAGCTTACAGGGACTGAGCACAGATACGCAGTATTTT
TRBJ1-5 TRBV30 . . CAWSLSMGDQPQHF TGTGCCTGGAGCCTAAGCATGGGCGATCAGCCCCAGCATTTT
TRBJ2-3 TRBV29-1 . once CSARGDKGTDTQYF TGCAGCGCCAGGGGGGACAAAGGCACAGATACGCAGTATTTT
TRBJ1-1 TRBV6-1 . once CASTKKPLGTEAFF TGTGCCAGCACTAAAAAACCACTCGGGACAGAAGCTTTCTTT
TRBJ1-1 TRBV6-1 . . CATLLGRAGAFF TGTGCCACCCTACTCGGGCGGGCGGGGGCTTTCTTT
TRBJ1-5 TRBV19 TRBD1 few CASSHPRRGRQPQHF TGTGCCAGTAGCCATCCTCGAAGGGGGCGGCAGCCCCAGCATTTT
TRBJ1-1 TRBV6-1 . once CASSHGGTEAFF TGTGCCAGCAGTCACGGGGGAACTGAAGCTTTCTTT
TRBJ2-5 TRBV9 TRBD2 . CASSVASLAEQETQYF TGTGCCAGCAGCGTAGCTTCACTAGCGGAGCAAGAGACCCAGTACTTC
TRBJ2-1 TRBV4-1 . . CASSQSPYNEQFF TGCGCCAGCAGCCAGAGCCCTTACAATGAGCAGTTCTTC
TRBJ1-4 TRBV27 . . CASSFRGEKLFF TGTGCCAGCAGTTTCAGGGGAGAAAAACTGTTTTTT
TRBJ1-2 TRBV16 TRBD1 . CASSPYTGTGDGYTF TGTGCCAGCAGCCCATACACCGGGACAGGGGATGGCTACACCTTC
TRBJ2-3 TRBV5-6 . once CASSSTLPPTQYF TGTGCCAGCAGCTCTACTCTGCCGCCTACGCAGTATTTT
TRBJ1-2 TRBV10-3 . . CAIWGEGYGYTF TGTGCCATCTGGGGGGAGGGCTATGGCTACACCTTC
TRBJ2-7 TRBV28 TRBD1 . CASSKGQGSYEQYF TGTGCCAGCAGTAAGGGACAGGGGAGCTACGAGCAGTACTTC
TRBJ2-7 TRBV6-1 . . CASSDGTAGSYEQYF TGTGCCAGCAGCGACGGGACTGCTGGGTCCTACGAGCAGTACTTC
TRBJ2-1 TRBV30 TRBD2 . CAWSVLGGRAFF TGTGCCTGGAGTGTACTTGGCGGGAGGGCATTCTTC
TRBJ2-2 TRBV13 TRBD2 . CASSSKAASGSITGELFF TGTGCCAGCAGCTCAAAGGCCGCTAGCGGGAGTATCACCGGGGAGCTGTTTTTT
TRBJ1-1 TRBV14 . once CATQRGMNTEAFF TGTGCCACCCAGCGGGGGATGAACACTGAAGCTTTCTTT
TRBJ1-5 TRBV10-2 . . CASSGTGNQPQHF TGCGCCAGCAGTGGAACGGGGAATCAGCCCCAGCATTTT
TRBJ1-5 TRBV28 . . CASSLGGGGWSNQPQHF TGTGCCAGCAGTTTGGGAGGGGGGGGATGGAGCAATCAGCCCCAGCATTTT
TRBJ1-1 TRBV6-5 . few CASSYSYRKDTEAFF TGTGCCAGCAGTTACTCGTACAGGAAGGACACTGAAGCTTTCTTT
TRBJ2-7 TRBV2 . . CASREGGTTPSLYEQYF TGTGCCAGCAGGGAGGGGGGGACAACTCCAAGCCTTTACGAGCAGTACTTC
TRBJ2-5 TRBV7-2 TRBD1 . CASSFRTGQETQYF TGTGCCAGCAGCTTCCGGACAGGTCAAGAGACCCAGTACTTC
TRBJ2-5 TRBV7-9 . few CASSPLRGIQETQYF TGTGCCAGCAGCCCACTTAGGGGAATCCAAGAGACCCAGTACTTC
TRBJ2-1 TRBV7-3 . . CASSLGRASVNEQFF TGTGCCAGCAGCTTAGGTCGGGCTAGCGTGAATGAGCAGTTCTTC
TRBJ1-2 TRBV5-8 . . CASSFGRGYGYTF TGTGCCAGCAGCTTTGGCCGAGGATATGGCTACACCTTC